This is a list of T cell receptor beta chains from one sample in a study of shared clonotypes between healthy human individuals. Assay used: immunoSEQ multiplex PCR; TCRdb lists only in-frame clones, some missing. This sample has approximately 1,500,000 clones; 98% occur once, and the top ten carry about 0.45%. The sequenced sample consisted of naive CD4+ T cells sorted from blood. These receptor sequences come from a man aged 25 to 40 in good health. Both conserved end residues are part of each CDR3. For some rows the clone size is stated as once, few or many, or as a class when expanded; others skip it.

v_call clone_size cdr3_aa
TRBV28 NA CASSSPPPPIEQYF
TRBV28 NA CASSMGNFDTEAFF
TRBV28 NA CASSRPGTSGRAEQFF
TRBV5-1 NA CASSLAGVPNEQFF
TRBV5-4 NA CASSSTSGTGKETQYF
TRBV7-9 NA CASSLAQGWTYEQYF
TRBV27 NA CASSPYGGLYRNEQFF
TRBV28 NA CASTNYGDAAFF
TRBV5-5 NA CASSLPPEKQYF
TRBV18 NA CASSPPGQINQPQHF
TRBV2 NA CASSEALFGGADYGYTF
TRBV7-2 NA CASSLVSSGYTGELFF
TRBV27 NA CASSRTSGGRSYEQYF
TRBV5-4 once CASSPGQGREKLFF
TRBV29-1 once CSVGTVEAFF
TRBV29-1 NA CSVGGSSGETQYF
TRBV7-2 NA CASSSPGTQYF
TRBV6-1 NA CASSALNEQFF
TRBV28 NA CASSTWTALVTEAFF
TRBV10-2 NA CASNSRAGGRNEQYF
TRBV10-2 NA CASSDWGRGFGELFF
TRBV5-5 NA CASSFWTGNTEAFF
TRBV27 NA CASSEGQGYYEQYF
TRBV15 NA CATSRDLRGWDTQYF
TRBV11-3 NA CASSKPGQTDTQYF
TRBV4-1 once CASSQAWDRYYEQYF
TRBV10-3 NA CAITWQPGNEQFF
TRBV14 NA CASSQDYAQVTQYF
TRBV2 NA CASIRAGEAYEQYF
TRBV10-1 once CASSPPARTATLETQYF
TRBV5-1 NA CASSRTRGNAYEQYF
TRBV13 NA CASSLVGTANTGELFF
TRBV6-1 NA CASRTGPYEQYF
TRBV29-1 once CSVLSGSSYNEQFF
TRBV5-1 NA CASSPGRESTDTQYF
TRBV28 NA CASRGTGSRNYGYTF
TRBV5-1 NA CASSLANRGYEQYF
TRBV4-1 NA CASSPDPVGRDTQYF
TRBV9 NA CASSAKMTIGVSYGYTF
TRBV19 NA CASSTVNQPQHF
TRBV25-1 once CATVDGAKNTEAFF
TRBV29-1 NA CSVVRSGNTQYF
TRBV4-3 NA CASSLFKLSSGRVDTGELFF
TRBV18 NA CASSPPYPHRGNSYEQYF
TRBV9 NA CASSVALRGAYNEQFF
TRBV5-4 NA CASSLDAGGLSYEQYF
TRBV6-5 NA CASSYSGTGAYNEQFF